There are a few counts of the clone carrying this TCR beta chain. The antigen is undetermined. This entry is derived from a study of post-analysis software for immune sequencing data. Study-level points and caveats: Strong same-batch co-clustering of samples appeared with F measure clustering. Compared with controls, patients showed significantly lower normalized Chao1 diversity. Controls had lower frequencies than patients of 4 or 5 TRBV segments, which included TRBV5-6, TRBV5-1 and TRBV20-1.

Germline CDR1 is SGHRS and CDR2 is YFSETQ. This CDR3 is 15 amino acids long. V lost 3 bases, J lost 2 bases, and 6 bases stayed unmatched. TCR beta libraries were prepared from cDNA with unique molecular identifiers. Starting from approximately 1 to 10 million T cells, the study yielded 450,000 to 500,000 cDNA molecules. Each CDR3 protein is one row after TCRdb ran MiXCR on the PCR reads. The sample has 800,000 to 950,000 distinct CDR3 sequences, 53% seen once. The material sequenced was blood. This receptor was obtained from a girl between 10 and 17 years old with multiple sclerosis. The chain joins TRBV5-1 to TRBJ2-7, with 9 bases identical to TRBD1. The DNA of the CDR3 is TGCGCCAGCAGCTCTGACAGGGGGGCCACCTACGAGCAGTACTTC. Translation: CASSSDRGATYEQYF.